Below, 4 T cell receptor beta chains from the same sample are listed, as sequenced in a study of blood T cell repertoires in COVID-19. Assay used: immunoSEQ multiplex PCR; TCRdb lists only in-frame clones, some missing. The sample includes fewer than 250,000 clones, under 90% of them seen just once. What was sequenced was PBMCs or T cells enriched from blood (not recorded which). The receptors stem from a man in his sixties who had recovered from COVID-19.

The gene calls are TRBV3-1 (or the pseudogene TRBV3-2) and TRBJ2-7; perhaps TRBD2 as D (6 bases). The CDR3 contains 14 residues. Germline assignment: CDR1 LGHDT and CDR2 YNNKEL (reference sequence). V lost 3 bases, J lost 1 base, and 10 bases lay in between. For the CDR3, the DNA is TGTGCCAGCAGCCAGGGACTGCGGTCCTACGAGCAGTACTTC. Protein product: CASSQGLRSYEQYF.

The chain links TRBV5-4 to TRBJ2-7, with 8 bases that match TRBD1. The CDR3 totals 16 residues. Germline CDR1 is SGHNT and CDR2 is YYREEE (reference sequence). Unmatched junction bases numbered 8, after V lost 2 bases and J lost 1 base. The CDR3 spells CASSFTQRTGSYEQYF. Written as DNA, the CDR3 is TGTGCCAGCAGCTTTACCCAGAGGACAGGGTCCTACGAGCAGTACTTC.

This chain connects TRBV6-1 to TRBJ2-3; D is unclear. The CDR3 extends over 13 amino acids. Germline V gene sequence: CDR1 MNHNS, CDR2 SASEGT. Trimming stripped 2 bases from V and 3 bases from J, with 6 bases between. The CDR3 here is CASSEIRTDTQYF. The DNA for the CDR3 is TGTGCCAGCAGTGAAATCAGGACAGATACGCAGTATTTT.

V is TRBV7-6 and J is TRBJ2-5, with a weak D call TRBD1 (6 bases). V gave up 1 base and J gave up 7 bases, with 10 bases separating them. This CDR3 is 13 amino acids long. CDR1 is SGHVS, CDR2 FNYEAQ, per germline. CDR3: CASSLGTEATQYF. The CDR3 DNA reads TGTGCCAGCAGCTTAGGGACAGAGGCGACCCAGTACTTC.